Each of the 25 T cell receptor beta chains below was sequenced from the same sample in a study of post-analysis software for immune sequencing data. Whole-study results and caveats: Higher frequency in patients than in controls was seen for about five TRBV segments, with TRBV5-6, TRBV5-1 and TRBV20-1 among them.

The library was made from cDNA and included unique molecular identifiers. Each CDR3 protein gets one entry after TCRdb re-called the PCR reads with MiXCR. Among over 700,000 distinct CDR3 sequences listed, around 27% were seen once. No antigen has been assigned to these receptors. Sequences were obtained from blood. These receptors originate from a girl aged 10-17 years with multiple sclerosis.

The gene calls are TRBV4-1 and TRBJ1-1; 9 nucleotides align to TRBD1. Germline V lookup: CDR1 MGHRA, CDR2 YSYEKL. The CDR3 length is 19 residues. J gave up 1 base and V 0 bases, and 12 bases lay outside the gene matches. The CDR3 bases are TGCGCCAGCAGCCAAGAAGGAGGACGGGACAGGGTATCGAACACTGAAGCTTTCTTT. It encodes CASSQEGGRDRVSNTEAFF.

The chain uses TRBV29-1 and TRBJ2-1; D gene ambiguous. This CDR3 has 12 amino acids. V was shortened by 6 bases and J by 9 bases, with 15 bases between the two germline ends. Germline CDR1 and CDR2: SQVTM and ANQGSEA. CDR3 region: CSVAGGDREQFF. CDR3 nucleotide sequence: TGCAGCGTCGCCGGTGGTGATCGTGAGCAGTTCTTC.

In its sample, this clonotype was seen a few times. This rearrangement joins TRBV29-1 to TRBJ2-7; D is uncertain. Trimming took off 1 base at V and 4 bases at J, with 8 bases between the two ends. From germline, CDR1 is SQVTM and CDR2 ANQGSEA. CDR3 length: 12 residues. CDR3 bases: TGCAGCGTTGAAGGCAGGAGATACGAGCAGTACTTC. As protein: CSVEGRRYEQYF.

The chain carries TRBV10-3 and TRBJ2-2; 15 nucleotides agree with TRBD2. V dropped 4 bases and J dropped 3; count of bases not matched to a gene: 9. CDR1 is ENHRY, CDR2 SYGVKD, per germline. This CDR3 is 19 amino acids long. The CDR3 here is CAISGLGLAGGHDTGELFF. The CDR3 DNA reads TGTGCCATCAGTGGTCTTGGACTAGCGGGGGGGCACGACACCGGGGAGCTGTTTTTT.

In DNA, the CDR3 is TGTGCCAGCAGTCAGACAGGAACCTTCTACAATGAGCAGTTCTTC. Translating it yields CASSQTGTFYNEQFF. The chain recombines TRBV12-3 or TRBV12-4 with TRBJ2-1; weak D call: TRBD1 (6 bases). The V gene lost 5 bases and the J gene lost 3 bases, with 14 bases spanning the gap. The CDR3 runs 15 residues.

This clonotype was counted a few times. The chain combines TRBV2 with TRBJ2-4; D is perhaps TRBD1 or TRBD2 (5 bases each). The CDR3 length is 13 residues. V gave up 11 bases and J gave up 3 bases, with 14 bases separating them. Germline values: CDR1 SNHLY, CDR2 FYNNEI. CDR3 DNA sequence: TGTGCCTCCTACGGGACGGACAAAAACATTCAGTACTTC. It translates to CASYGTDKNIQYF.

In this sample, this clonotype turned up a few times. The V and J genes are TRBV4-2 and TRBJ1-1; no definite D call. Between the trimmed V and J ends, which lost 2 bases and 7 bases, there was a span of 11 bases. The CDR3 is made up of 13 amino acids. Germline assignment: CDR1 LGHNA and CDR2 YNFKEQ. This chain's CDR3 is CASSQIGSFEAFF. The CDR3 DNA sequence: TGTGCCAGCAGCCAAATAGGCTCTTTTGAAGCTTTCTTT.

There are a few counts of this clonotype. The rearrangement joins TRBV20-1 to TRBJ2-3, with 12 bases that match TRBD2. V lost 1 base and J lost 5; bases outside the gene matches: 4. The V gene's germline CDR1 is DFQATT and CDR2 SNEGSKA (reference sequence). The CDR3 runs to 15 residues. The CDR3 DNA reads as TGCAGTGCTAGAGTTCCGACTAGCGGGGGAGATACGCAGTATTTT. Protein: CSARVPTSGGDTQYF.

On this clonotype itself: A much bigger clone sits one base away, suggesting this may be a read error. This rearrangement joins TRBV7-2 to TRBJ2-3; TRBD1 or TRBD2 may be the D gene (6 bases each). The CDR3 runs 15 residues. Germline CDR1 reads SGHTA; CDR2 reads FQGNSA. Trimming stripped 8 bases from V and 0 bases from J, with 15 bases between. The CDR3 here is CASGPRGASTDTQYF. The CDR3 nucleotides read TGTGCCAGCGGCCCGAGGGGGGCTAGCACAGATACGCAGTATTTT.

This chain joins TRBV12-3 or TRBV12-4 and TRBJ1-5; D is undetermined. V lost 2 bases and J 1 base, leaving 9 bases between the germline ends. This CDR3 region has 15 residues. CDR3 sequence: CASSLLPASNQPQHF. The CDR3 coding sequence is TGTGCCAGCAGTTTACTCCCGGCGAGCAATCAGCCCCAGCATTTT.

This clonotype was detected a few times. This chain joins TRBV7-4 and TRBJ2-6, with no clear D. Germline V lookup: CDR1 SGHVT, CDR2 SQSDAQ. The length of the CDR3 is 18 residues. V was shortened by 3 bases and J by 0 bases, with 15 bases between the two germline ends. Here the CDR3 reads CASSFFFLITSGANVLTF. The CDR3 DNA is TGTGCCAGCAGCTTTTTTTTCTTGATTACCTCTGGGGCCAACGTCCTGACTTTC.

The V call is TRBV4-1, the J call TRBJ2-1; D is undetermined. This CDR3 region has 15 residues. The V end was cut by 0 bases, the J end by 8 bases, with 14 bases between. CDR1 is MGHRA, CDR2 YSYEKL, per germline. The CDR3 coding sequence is TGCGCCAGCAGCCAAGAGCCAAGAAGAACGGATGAGCAGTTCTTC. Translating it yields CASSQEPRRTDEQFF.

V is TRBV25-1 and J is TRBJ2-5; 9 bases fit TRBD1. This CDR3 spans 16 amino acids. J was trimmed by 1 base and V by 1 base; bases with no gene match: 4. Germline-derived CDR1 and CDR2 are MGHDK and SYGVNS. The CDR3 region has the DNA TGTGCCAGCAGTGAATTGGACAGGGGAGTCCAAGAGACCCAGTACTTC. This translates into CASSELDRGVQETQYF.

The gene calls are TRBV7-9 and TRBJ1-3; weak D call: TRBD1 (5 bases). This CDR3 contains 14 residues. In germline, CDR1 is SEHNR, CDR2 FQNEAQ (reference sequence). Trimming took 4 bases from V and 0 from J, leaving 7 bases between them. The chain's CDR3 is CASSWGDSGNTIYF. The CDR3 region has the DNA TGTGCCAGCAGCTGGGGGGACTCTGGAAACACCATATATTTT.

Comments on this clonotype: Sequence at one end of the junction differs from germline and may be a read error. This chain joins TRBV20-1 and TRBJ2-5; TRBD1 matches 11 bases. The length of the CDR3 is 15 residues. Germline V gene sequence: CDR1 DFQATT, CDR2 SNEGSKA (reference sequence). CDR3: CSARGGTGGDNEQYF. CDR3 nucleotide sequence: TGCAGTGCCAGAGGGGGGACAGGGGGGGACAATGAGCAGTACTTC.

Concerning this clonotype itself: A much bigger clone sits one base away, suggesting this may be a read error. The chain joins TRBV4-1 to TRBJ1-2, with 9 bases that match TRBD1. The CDR3 is 14 residues long. Per germline, CDR1 MGHRA and CDR2 YSYEKL. CDR3 in amino acids: CAGSQGDREYGYTF. The CDR3 nucleotides read TGCGCCGGCAGCCAAGGGGACAGGGAGTATGGCTACACCTTC.

The chain carries TRBV27 and TRBJ2-7, with 10 bases aligning to TRBD2. From germline, CDR1 is MNHEY and CDR2 SMNVEV (reference sequence). The CDR3 extends over 17 amino acids. The junction had 8 bases not matched to a gene; V was cut back by 3 bases and J by 0 bases. DNA for the CDR3: TGTGCCAGCAGTTTTACGCGACTAGCGGGTAGCTCCTACGAGCAGTACTTC. Protein: CASSFTRLAGSSYEQYF.

This clonotype was seen more than once but under ten times. J is TRBJ2-3 and V is TRBV7-2; D is perhaps TRBD2 (6 bases). V was cut by 1 base and J by 1 base, with 9 bases left in between. Per germline, CDR1 SGHTA and CDR2 FQGNSA. The CDR3 is 15 amino acids. This chain's CDR3 is CASSLVGSGTDTQYF. Here the CDR3 DNA reads TGTGCCAGCAGCTTAGTCGGGAGCGGCACAGATACGCAGTATTTT.

In this sample, this clonotype turned up a few times. The rearrangement joins TRBV4-3 to TRBJ1-6; no firm D call. Germline V lookup: CDR1 LGHNA, CDR2 YSLEER. Trimming removed 0 bases at V and 7 bases at J, with 7 bases between. This CDR3 is 14 amino acids long. The CDR3 DNA is TGCGCCAGCAGCCAAGACAGCCACAATTCACCCCTCCACTTT. Its translation: CASSQDSHNSPLHF.

There are a few counts of this clonotype. The CDR3 sequence is CASSFGGSGLETQYF. CDR3 nucleotide sequence: TGTGCCAGCAGCTTTGGCGGGAGCGGACTGGAGACCCAGTACTTC. V gene TRBV13 combines with J gene TRBJ2-5; 7 nucleotides match TRBD2. The J segment lost 5 bases and the V segment lost 3 bases, leaving 9 bases of the junction unmatched. Germline CDR1 and CDR2: PRHDT and FYEKMQ (reference sequence). CDR3 length equals 15 residues. The variable domain in full, with the rest retrieved from reference TRBV13 and TRBJ2-5, is AAGVIQSPRHLIKEKRETATLKCYPIPRHDTVYWYQQGPGQDPQFLISFYEKMQSDKGSIPDRFSAQQFSDYHSELNMSSLELGDSALYFCASSFGGSGLETQYFGPGTRLLVL.

The DNA for the CDR3 is TGTGCCAGCAGCCAAGATAGACAGGGAAATGCAACTAATGAAAAACTGTTTTTT. Its protein product is CASSQDRQGNATNEKLFF. This chain links TRBV9 with TRBJ1-4; the match to TRBD1 covers 7 bases. The germline CDR1 and CDR2 sequences are SGDLS and YYNGEE. This CDR3 contains 18 residues. The V segment lost 4 bases and the J segment 0 bases; nucleotides outside the gene matches: 12.

V is TRBV13 and J is TRBJ1-2; unclear D gene. CDR1 PRHDT and CDR2 FYEKMQ come from the germline V gene (reference sequence). V lost 4 bases and J lost 4, with 13 bases in between. The CDR3 extends over 14 amino acids. For the CDR3, the DNA is TGTGCCAGCAGCTACCGGGGAGGGTCCTATGGCTACACCTTC. The encoded protein is CASSYRGGSYGYTF.

As DNA, the CDR3 is TGCAGTGCCAACCTGGGGTCTGGGGCCAACGTCCTGACTTTC. Its protein is CSANLGSGANVLTF. This chain uses TRBV20-1 with TRBJ2-6; D not resolved. The germline CDR1 and CDR2 sequences are DFQATT and SNEGSKA (reference sequence). This CDR3 is 14 amino acids long. The V and J ends lost 6 bases and 1 base respectively, with 10 bases between them.

In its sample, this clonotype was seen a few times. A junction boundary mismatches the germline segment, possibly from a read error. The chain has TRBV20-1 and TRBJ2-5; 9 bases fit TRBD1. The CDR3 sequence is 15 residues long. The germline V gene encodes CDR1 DFQATT and CDR2 SNEGSKA (reference sequence). The CDR3 loop is CSAGRTGAHQETQYF. CDR3 coding DNA: TGCAGTGCTGGCCGGACAGGGGCGCACCAGGAGACCCAGTACTTC.

The sample holds a few counts of this clonotype. The chain recombines TRBV5-1 with TRBJ2-1, with D perhaps matching TRBD1 or TRBD2 (5 bases each). V dropped 2 bases and J dropped 3 bases, with 12 bases sitting between them. Germline V gene lookup returns CDR1 SGHRS and CDR2 YFSETQ. The CDR3 runs 15 residues. CDR3 sequence (DNA): TGCGCCAGCAGCTTTAACAGGAGGAACTACAATGAGCAGTTCTTC. It translates to CASSFNRRNYNEQFF. Supplemented by reference TRBV5-1 and TRBJ2-1, the full variable domain reads KAGVTQTPRYLIKTRGQQVTLSCSPISGHRSVSWYQQTPGQGLQFLFEYFSETQRNKGNFPGRFSGRQFSNSRSEMNVSTLELGDSALYLCASSFNRRNYNEQFFGPGTRLTVL.